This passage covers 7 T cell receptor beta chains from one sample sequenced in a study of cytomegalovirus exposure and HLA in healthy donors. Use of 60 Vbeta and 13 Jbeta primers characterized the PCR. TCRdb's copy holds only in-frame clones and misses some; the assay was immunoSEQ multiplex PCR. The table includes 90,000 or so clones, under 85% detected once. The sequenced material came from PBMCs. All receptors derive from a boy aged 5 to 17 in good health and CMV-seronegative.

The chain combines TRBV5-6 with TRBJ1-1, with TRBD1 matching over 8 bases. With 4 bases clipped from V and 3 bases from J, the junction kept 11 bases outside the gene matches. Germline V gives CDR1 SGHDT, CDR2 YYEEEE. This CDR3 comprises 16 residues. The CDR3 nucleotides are TGTGCCAGCAGCGAAGAGCCGGACAGGGTGGACACTGAAGCTTTCTTT. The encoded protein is CASSEEPDRVDTEAFF.

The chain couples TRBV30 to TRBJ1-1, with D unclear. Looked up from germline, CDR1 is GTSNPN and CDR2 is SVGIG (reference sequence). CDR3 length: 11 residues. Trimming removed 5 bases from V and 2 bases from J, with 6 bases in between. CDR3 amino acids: CAWGLNTEAFF. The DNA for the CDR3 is TGTGCCTGGGGCTTAAACACTGAAGCTTTCTTT.

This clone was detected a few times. The DNA of the CDR3 is TGTGCCAGCAGGGCGGACGCGGGACTGTTTTTT. Translating it yields CASRADAGLFF. The chain combines TRBV2 with TRBJ1-4; D not certain. The V and J ends lost 6 bases and 13 bases respectively, with 12 bases between them. Germline CDR1 is SNHLY and CDR2 is FYNNEI. CDR3 size: 11 residues.

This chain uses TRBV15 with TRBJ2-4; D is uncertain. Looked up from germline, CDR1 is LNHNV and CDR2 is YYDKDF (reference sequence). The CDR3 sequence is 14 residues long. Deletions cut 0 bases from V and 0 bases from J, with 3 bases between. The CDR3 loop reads CATSRDLAKNIQYF. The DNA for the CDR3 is TGTGCCACCAGCAGAGATCTAGCCAAAAACATTCAGTACTTC.

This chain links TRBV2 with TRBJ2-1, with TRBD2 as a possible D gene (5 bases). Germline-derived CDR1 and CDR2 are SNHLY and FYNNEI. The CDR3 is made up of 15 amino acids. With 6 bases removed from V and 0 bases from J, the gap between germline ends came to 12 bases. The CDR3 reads CASRGGLSSYNEQFF. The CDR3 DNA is TGTGCCAGCAGGGGCGGGTTGAGCTCCTACAATGAGCAGTTCTTC.

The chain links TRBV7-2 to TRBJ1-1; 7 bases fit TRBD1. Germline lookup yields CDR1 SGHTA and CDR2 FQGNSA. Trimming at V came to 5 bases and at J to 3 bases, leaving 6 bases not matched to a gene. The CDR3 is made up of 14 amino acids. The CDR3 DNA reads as TGTGCCAGCAGCCCCGAGACAGGGTACACTGAAGCTTTCTTT. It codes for CASSPETGYTEAFF. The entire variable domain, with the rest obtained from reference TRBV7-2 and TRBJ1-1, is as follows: GAGVSQSPSNKVTEKGKDVELRCDPISGHTALYWYRQSLGQGLEFLIYFQGNSAPDKSGLPSDRFSAERTGGSVSTLTIQRTQQEDSAVYLCASSPETGYTEAFFGQGTRLTVV.

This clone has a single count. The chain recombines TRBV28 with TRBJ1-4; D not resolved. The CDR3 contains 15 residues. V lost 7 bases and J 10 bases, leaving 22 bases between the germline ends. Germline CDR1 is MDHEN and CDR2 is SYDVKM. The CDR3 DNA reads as TGTGCCAGCATTCCTGCGGGAGGGCCACCGGTAAAACTGTTTTTT. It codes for CASIPAGGPPVKLFF. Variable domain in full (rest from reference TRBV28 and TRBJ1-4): DVKVTQSSRYLVKRTGEKVFLECVQDMDHENMFWYRQDPGLGLRLIYFSYDVKMKEKGDIPEGYSVSREKKERFSLILESASTNQTSMYLCASIPAGGPPVKLFFGSGTQLSVL.